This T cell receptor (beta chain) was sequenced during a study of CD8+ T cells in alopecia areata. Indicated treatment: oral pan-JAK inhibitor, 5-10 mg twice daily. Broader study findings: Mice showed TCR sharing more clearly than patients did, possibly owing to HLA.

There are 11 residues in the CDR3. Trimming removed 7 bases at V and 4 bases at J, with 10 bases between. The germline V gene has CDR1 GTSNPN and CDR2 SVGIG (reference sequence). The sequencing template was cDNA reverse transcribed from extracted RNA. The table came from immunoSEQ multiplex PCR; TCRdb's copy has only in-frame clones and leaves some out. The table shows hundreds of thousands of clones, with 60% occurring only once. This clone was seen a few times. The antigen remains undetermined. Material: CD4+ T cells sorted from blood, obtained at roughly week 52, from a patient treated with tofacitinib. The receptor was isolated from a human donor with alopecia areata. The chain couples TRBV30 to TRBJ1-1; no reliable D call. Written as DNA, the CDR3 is TGTGCCTTCGTAAGCCGCACTGAAGCTTTCTTT. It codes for CAFVSRTEAFF.